These T cell receptor beta chains were read from a single sample in a study of CD8 T cells in Susac syndrome. A single record per CDR3 protein comes from TCRdb applying MiXCR to the immunoSEQ multiplex PCR reads. This sample has under 200,000 distinct CDR3 sequences, with 95% to 97% found just once. Material: CD4+ T cells from PBMCs. The receptors stem from a human donor with Susac syndrome. The CDR3 runs from the conserved cysteine through the conserved F or W. Fields, in order: V gene, clone size, CDR3 protein. Only some rows state a clone size, as once, few, many or a class for expanded clones.

>TRBV27|NA
CASRPGVTLNEQFF
>TRBV3-1|NA
CASSLPGGELFF
>TRBV9|NA
CASSVAPENTGELFF
>TRBV4-1|NA
CASSRENEQFF
>TRBV4-3|once
CASSQALLVYTGELFF
>TRBV30|NA
CAWSVLAGGSDTQYF
>TRBV30|once
CAWSTTGDTQYF
>TRBV11-3|NA
CASSLDPGSEAFF
>TRBV29-1|NA
CSVITGDAGANVLTF
>TRBV7-3|NA
CASSPLWASTDTQYF
>TRBV4-3|NA
CASSQNPTGSGNTIYF
>TRBV7-7|NA
CASSTQGGRETQYF
>TRBV15|once
CATSREGTGETQYF
>TRBV28|NA
CASSPTLAGGPNEQFF
>TRBV29-1|NA
CSGKVGGPGSAGEQYF
>TRBV28|NA
CASSPREYGVGYTF
>TRBV30|NA
CAWSPIGRGLNEQFF
>TRBV7-9|NA
CASSLGSGGNSPLHF